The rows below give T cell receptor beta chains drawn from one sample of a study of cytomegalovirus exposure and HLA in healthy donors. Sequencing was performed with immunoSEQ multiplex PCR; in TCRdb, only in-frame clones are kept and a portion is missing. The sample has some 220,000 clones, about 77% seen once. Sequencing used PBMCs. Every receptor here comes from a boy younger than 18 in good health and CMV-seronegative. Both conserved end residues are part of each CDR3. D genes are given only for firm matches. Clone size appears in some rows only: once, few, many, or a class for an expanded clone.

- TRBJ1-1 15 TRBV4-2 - CASSQDLAGNTEAFF TGTGCCAGCAGCCAAGATCTTGCAGGGAACACTGAAGCTTTCTTT
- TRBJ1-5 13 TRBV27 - CASSFGGNQPQHF TGTGCCAGCAGTTTCGGTGGCAATCAGCCCCAGCATTTT
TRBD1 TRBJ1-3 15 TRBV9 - CASSVGQGSGNTIYF TGTGCCAGCAGCGTGGGACAGGGGTCCGGAAACACCATATATTTT
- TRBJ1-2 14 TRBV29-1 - CSVGQVLANYGYTF TGCAGCGTTGGGCAGGTGTTAGCTAACTATGGCTACACCTTC
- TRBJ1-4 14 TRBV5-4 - CASTSGTPNEKLFF TGTGCCAGCACCTCCGGGACACCAAATGAAAAACTGTTTTTT
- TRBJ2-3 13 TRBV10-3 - CALQRTSTDTQYF TGTGCCTTACAGAGAACTAGCACAGATACGCAGTATTTT
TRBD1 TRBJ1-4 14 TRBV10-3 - CAISGNRGNEKLFF TGTGCCATCAGTGGTAACAGGGGTAATGAAAAACTGTTTTTT
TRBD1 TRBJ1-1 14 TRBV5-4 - CASSEGTGRTEAFF TGTGCCAGCAGCGAAGGGACAGGGCGGACTGAAGCTTTCTTT
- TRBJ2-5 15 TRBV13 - CASSDQGGGKETQYF TGTGCCAGCAGTGATCAGGGTGGGGGGAAAGAGACCCAGTACTTC
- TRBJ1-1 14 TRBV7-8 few CASSLGAGASEAFF TGTGCCAGCAGCTTAGGGGCAGGGGCCAGTGAAGCTTTCTTT
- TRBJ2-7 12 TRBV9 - CASSQQDYEQYF TGTGCCAGCAGCCAACAGGACTACGAGCAGTACTTC
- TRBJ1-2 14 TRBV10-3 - CAISEGPGVDGYTF TGTGCCATCAGTGAGGGCCCAGGGGTGGATGGCTACACCTTC
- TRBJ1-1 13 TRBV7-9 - CASSQTANTEAFF TGTGCCAGCAGCCAGACAGCGAACACTGAAGCTTTCTTT
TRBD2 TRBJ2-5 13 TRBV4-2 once CASSSLAGETQYF TGTGCCAGCAGCTCGCTAGCGGGAGAGACCCAGTACTTC
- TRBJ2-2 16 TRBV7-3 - CASSLHPRLSTGELFF TGTGCCAGCAGCTTACACCCTAGATTGAGCACCGGGGAGCTGTTTTTT
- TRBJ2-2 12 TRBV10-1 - CATRQSTGELFF TGCGCCACCCGCCAGTCCACCGGGGAGCTGTTTTTT
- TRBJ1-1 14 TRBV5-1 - CASKPEVGNTEAFF TGCGCCAGCAAACCCGAGGTTGGGAACACTGAAGCTTTCTTT
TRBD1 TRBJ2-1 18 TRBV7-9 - CASSLHYPGTGSYNEQFF TGTGCCAGCAGCTTACACTACCCCGGGACAGGGTCCTACAATGAGCAGTTCTTC
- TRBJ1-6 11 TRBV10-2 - CASSGPGYLHF TGCGCCAGCAGTGGTCCAGGATACCTCCACTTT
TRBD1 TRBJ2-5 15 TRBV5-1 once CASSLVQPGGETQYF TGCGCCAGCAGCTTGGTTCAGCCAGGGGGAGAGACCCAGTACTTC
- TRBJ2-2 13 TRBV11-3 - CASNRRNTGELFF TGTGCCAGCAACCGGAGAAACACCGGGGAGCTGTTTTTT
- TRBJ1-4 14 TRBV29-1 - CSAILGTHDEKLFF TGCAGCGCCATACTCGGGACACATGATGAAAAACTGTTTTTT
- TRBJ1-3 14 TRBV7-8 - CASSLAGRDNTIYF TGTGCCAGCAGCTTAGCAGGGAGAGACAACACCATATATTTT
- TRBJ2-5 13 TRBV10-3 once CAISSDRQETQYF TGTGCCATCAGTTCTGACAGACAAGAGACCCAGTACTTC
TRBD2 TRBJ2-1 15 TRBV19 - CASRAPGGASNEQFF TGTGCCAGTAGGGCCCCCGGGGGGGCTAGCAATGAGCAGTTCTTC
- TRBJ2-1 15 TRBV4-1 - CASRPADRLANEQFF TGCGCCAGCAGGCCAGCCGACAGGTTGGCCAATGAGCAGTTCTTC
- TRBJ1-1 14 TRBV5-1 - CASSALEGHLKAFF TGCGCCAGCAGCGCGCTCGAGGGCCACCTTAAAGCTTTCTTT
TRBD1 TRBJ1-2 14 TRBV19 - CASSPGDRSIGYTF TGTGCCAGTAGTCCGGGGGACAGGTCGATAGGCTACACCTTC
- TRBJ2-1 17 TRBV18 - CASSPLPSLSSYNEQFF TGTGCCAGCTCACCCCTCCCTAGCCTAAGCTCCTACAATGAGCAGTTCTTC